A selection of T cell receptor beta chains follows, all from one sample in a study of long-term antiretroviral therapy in people with HIV. The assay was immunoSEQ multiplex PCR, and TCRdb's table has in-frame clones only and misses some. The repertoire has under 35,000 clones, approximately 96% of them found once; the top ten carry over 2%. Sequences were derived from unsorted PBMCs, sampled approximately 6.6 years after starting antiretroviral therapy. The receptors here all came from a man aged 25 to 40 with HIV. CDR3s include the opening cysteine and the closing phenylalanine or tryptophan. D genes are given only for firm matches. The listing skips clone size in some rows; elsewhere it reads once, few, many or a size class.

clone_size,v_call,d_call,cdr3_length,j_call,cdr3_nt,cdr3_aa
.,TRBV10-3,.,14,TRBJ2-3,TGTGCCAGCTGGAATGAGGGTTTCACAGATACGCAGTATTTT,CASWNEGFTDTQYF
.,TRBV7-3,.,13,TRBJ2-1,TGTGCCAGCAGCGAGGGGGGCAACAATGAGCAGTTCTTC,CASSEGGNNEQFF
.,TRBV5-1,.,12,TRBJ2-3,TGCGCCAGCGGAAGCTCTTTAGATACGCAGTATTTT,CASGSSLDTQYF
once,TRBV30,.,16,TRBJ1-6,TGTGCCTGGATGGCGGACAGTTCGGTCTATAATTCACCCCTCCACTTT,CAWMADSSVYNSPLHF
.,TRBV10-2,TRBD2,15,TRBJ2-2,TGCGCCAGCACTTGGCTAGCGGGAGTGACCGGGGAGCTGTTTTTT,CASTWLAGVTGELFF
once,TRBV18,.,15,TRBJ1-2,TGTGCCAGCTCACCACTGGGAAAAGCTAACTATGGCTACACCTTC,CASSPLGKANYGYTF
.,TRBV21-1,.,14,TRBJ2-7,TGTGCCAGCAGCAGGGTAGCGGGGGTGGAGGAGCAGTACTTC,CASSRVAGVEEQYF
.,TRBV19,.,14,TRBJ2-3,TGTGCCAGTAGTATAAGGGCGGGGTCAGATACGCAGTATTTT,CASSIRAGSDTQYF
few,TRBV6-6,TRBD1,16,TRBJ1-5,TGTGCCAGCAGGACAGGACAGGGGGCGACGCTTCAGCCCCAGCATTTT,CASRTGQGATLQPQHF
.,TRBV7-2,TRBD1,15,TRBJ2-7,TGTGCCAGCAGCCCCGCGGGACAGGGTATCCACGAGCAGTACTTC,CASSPAGQGIHEQYF
.,TRBV19,TRBD1,14,TRBJ1-3,TGTGCCAGTAACCCCAGGGGGGCTGGAAACACCATATATTTT,CASNPRGAGNTIYF
few,TRBV19,TRBD2,14,TRBJ2-7,TGTGCCAGTAGTAACCGGGACTACTCCTACGAGCAGTACTTC,CASSNRDYSYEQYF
.,TRBV7-6,.,14,TRBJ2-7,TGTGCCAGCAGCGCCCGAGAGGGTTACTACGAGCAGTACTTC,CASSAREGYYEQYF
.,TRBV7-6,TRBD1,14,TRBJ1-4,TGTGCCAGCAGCCTCGGGACAGGGGCTGAAAAACTGTTTTTT,CASSLGTGAEKLFF
.,TRBV7-9,TRBD1,15,TRBJ1-1,TGTGCCAGCAGCTTAGCCATGGATCCCCGACAGGGGGCTTTCTTT,CASSLAMDPRQGAFF
.,TRBV6-5,TRBD2,16,TRBJ2-2,TGTGCCAGCAGTTACGGGACTCGTGGGGGGGACGGGGAGCTGTTTTTT,CASSYGTRGGDGELFF
.,TRBV5-4,TRBD1,15,TRBJ1-6,TGTGCCAGCAGCTCCGGGACAGGGTTAAATTCACCCCTCCACTTT,CASSSGTGLNSPLHF
.,TRBV4-1,.,14,TRBJ1-2,TGCGCCAGCAGCCAAGGACAGGCGATCTATGGCTACACCTTC,CASSQGQAIYGYTF
.,TRBV7-9,.,11,TRBJ2-1,TGTGCCAGCAGCGAAGGGGATGAGCAGTTCTTC,CASSEGDEQFF
.,TRBV4-3,.,13,TRBJ1-2,TGCGCCAGCAGCCAAGAAGGAGGAAAGGGCTACACCTTC,CASSQEGGKGYTF
.,TRBV4-1,.,14,TRBJ2-3,TGCGCCAGCAGCCCCCGGGACGGGCCAGATACGCAGTATTTT,CASSPRDGPDTQYF
.,TRBV9,TRBD1,14,TRBJ1-5,TGTGCCAGCAGCGGGGGACAGACGAATCAGCCCCAGCATTTT,CASSGGQTNQPQHF
.,TRBV6-6,.,15,TRBJ1-5,TGTGCCAGCAGCTATGAGGGGGGGGCCAATCAGCCCCAGCATTTT,CASSYEGGANQPQHF
.,TRBV5-1,.,14,TRBJ2-5,TGCGCCAGCAGCTTGTGGACGAATCAAGAGACCCAGTACTTC,CASSLWTNQETQYF
.,TRBV6-1,.,14,TRBJ1-1,TGTGCCAGCAGTAAGGACAGACTTACTGCTGAAGCTTTCTTT,CASSKDRLTAEAFF
once,TRBV6-8,.,15,TRBJ2-2,TGTGCCAGCAGTTTTCTGGACATAACACGCGGGGAGCTGTTTTTT,CASSFLDITRGELFF
.,TRBV5-5,.,14,TRBJ1-2,TGTGCCAGCAGCCCCCATGTGGGCGACTATGGCTACACCTTC,CASSPHVGDYGYTF
.,TRBV4-3,TRBD1,17,TRBJ2-2,TGCGCCAGCAGCCAAGATCGGGGACAGGGCGGGGTCGGGGAGCTGTTTTTT,CASSQDRGQGGVGELFF
.,TRBV6-1,.,14,TRBJ1-4,TGTGCCAGCAGCCACGGGGGGGATAATGAAAAACTGTTTTTT,CASSHGGDNEKLFF
.,TRBV9,.,15,TRBJ2-7,TGTGCCAGCAGCGTTGAGGACCGTCAGCGAGACGAGCAGTACTTC,CASSVEDRQRDEQYF
once,TRBV9,.,15,TRBJ1-1,TGTGCCAGCAGCCCCTACGCGACAGAGAACACTGAAGCTTTCTTT,CASSPYATENTEAFF
.,TRBV6-6,.,13,TRBJ1-1,TGTGCCAGCAGTTACTCGTGGGGGGCTGAAGCTTTCTTT,CASSYSWGAEAFF
.,TRBV9,.,18,TRBJ2-3,TGTGCCAGCAGCGCGGGGGCCGTATGGGAGACTAGCACAGATACGCAGTATTTT,CASSAGAVWETSTDTQYF
.,TRBV4-1,.,12,TRBJ1-5,TGCGCCAGCAGCCGAGGGGATCAGCCCCAGCATTTT,CASSRGDQPQHF
.,TRBV27,TRBD1,15,TRBJ1-2,TGTGCCAGCAGTCCCAGGACAGGAGAGACCTATGGCTACACCTTC,CASSPRTGETYGYTF